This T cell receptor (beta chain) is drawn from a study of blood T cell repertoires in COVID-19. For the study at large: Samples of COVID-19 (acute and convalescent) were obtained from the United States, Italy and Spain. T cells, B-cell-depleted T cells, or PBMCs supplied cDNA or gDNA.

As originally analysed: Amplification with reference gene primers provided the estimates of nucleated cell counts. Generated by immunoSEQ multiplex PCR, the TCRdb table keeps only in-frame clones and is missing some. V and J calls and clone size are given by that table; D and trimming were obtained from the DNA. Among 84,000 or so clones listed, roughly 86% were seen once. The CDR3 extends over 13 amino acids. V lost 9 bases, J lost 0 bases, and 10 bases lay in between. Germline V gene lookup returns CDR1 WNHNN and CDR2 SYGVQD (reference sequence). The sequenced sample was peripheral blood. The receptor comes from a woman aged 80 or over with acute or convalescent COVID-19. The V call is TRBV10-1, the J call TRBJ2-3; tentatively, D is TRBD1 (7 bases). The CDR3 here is CASSGGSTDTQYF. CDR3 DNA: TGCGCCAGTTCAGGGGGGAGCACAGATACGCAGTATTTT.